This passage covers 27 T cell receptor beta chains from one sample sequenced in a study of blood T cells in healthy people across ages. Primers used in a second PCR of about 7 to 12 cycles were a sample-barcoded 5' primer and a J-beta primer mix. TCRdb re-derived calls from the 5' RACE reads in MiXCR, one entry per CDR3 protein. The table includes some 1.1 million distinct CDR3 sequences, 35% to 40% detected once. The material sequenced was blood. Receptors originate from a man between 18 and 29 years old in good health.

The sample holds many counts of this clonotype. This chain connects TRBV7-6 to TRBJ2-5; the match to TRBD1 covers 7 bases. Germline assignment: CDR1 SGHVS and CDR2 FNYEAQ. The CDR3 contains 15 residues. J gave up 2 bases and V 3 bases, and 6 bases lay outside the gene matches. The CDR3 DNA reads TGTGCCAGCAGCTTCCGGGACAGCCGGCAAGAGACCCAGTACTTC. This gives the protein CASSFRDSRQETQYF.

The sample holds many counts of this clonotype. The chain links TRBV12-3 or TRBV12-4 to TRBJ2-3; D not resolved. Trimming shortened V by 3 bases and J by 1 base, and 8 bases separated the two germline ends. This CDR3 has 14 residues. The CDR3 DNA reads as TGTGCCAGCAGTTTGTTTGGGGGCACAGATACGCAGTATTTT. It specifies CASSLFGGTDTQYF.

The V call is TRBV20-1, the J call TRBJ2-5; no clear D gene. The CDR3 runs 14 residues. V was shortened by 0 bases and J by 3 bases, with 11 bases between the two germline ends. The germline gives CDR1 DFQATT, CDR2 SNEGSKA (reference sequence). CDR3 region: CSARDSFAKETQYF. The CDR3 bases are TGCAGTGCTAGAGATTCTTTCGCGAAAGAGACCCAGTACTTC.

V is TRBV6-2 or TRBV6-3 and J is TRBJ2-1, with 9 bases fitting TRBD2. The J call is doubtful: the DNA matches TRBJ2-7 better. Germline V gene data show CDR1 as MNHEY and CDR2 as SVGEGT. The CDR3 sequence is 15 residues long. The CDR3 here is CASMLAGKSYNEQYF. DNA of the CDR3: TGTGCCAGCATGCTAGCGGGGAAATCCTACAATGAGCAGTACTTC.

This clonotype was found a few times. The J gene is TRBJ2-7, the V gene TRBV20-1, with D perhaps given as TRBD1 or TRBD2 (5 bases each). Trimming cost V 7 bases and J 3 bases, with 13 bases left between them. Looked up from germline, CDR1 is DFQATT and CDR2 is SNEGSKA (reference sequence). This CDR3 has 12 residues. The CDR3 sequence: CSVTGGGYEQYF. Here the CDR3 DNA reads TGCAGTGTAACAGGAGGAGGCTACGAGCAGTACTTC.

This chain connects TRBV5-1 to TRBJ2-1; 7 nucleotides align to TRBD1. V lost 4 bases, J lost 10 bases, and 11 bases stayed unmatched. The CDR3 runs 14 residues. The germline CDR1 and CDR2 sequences are SGHRS and YFSETQ. CDR3 region: CASSPFGQVGEQFF. In nucleotides, the CDR3 is TGCGCCAGCAGCCCGTTTGGACAGGTCGGAGAGCAGTTCTTC.

Written as DNA, the CDR3 is TGTGCCAGCAGTTACTGGGCTAGCGGGGGCCTTGAGCAGTTCTTC. It yields the protein CASSYWASGGLEQFF. The genes are TRBV6-5 and TRBJ2-1, with TRBD2 identical over 10 bases. CDR1 is MNHEY, CDR2 SVGAGI, per germline. The CDR3 length is 15 residues. Germline trimming cut 1 base from V and 9 bases from J; bases unmatched to any gene: 6.

This rearrangement joins TRBV5-4 to TRBJ2-1; D might be TRBD2 (7 bases). CDR1 and CDR2 (germline): SGHNT, YYREEE (reference sequence). The ends were cut back, 3 bases at V and 3 bases at J, with 16 bases in the middle. There are 16 residues in the CDR3. CDR3 nucleotides: TGTGCCAGCAGCTGGGGGGGGCCGGTCTACTACAATGAGCAGTTCTTC. This encodes CASSWGGPVYYNEQFF.

V and J are TRBV20-1 and TRBJ2-3; D may be TRBD2 (5 bases). Trimming pared 5 bases from V and 4 bases from J, leaving 13 bases between. This CDR3 region has 13 residues. Germline CDR1 reads DFQATT; CDR2 reads SNEGSKA (reference sequence). Here the CDR3 reads CSAGSVGADTQYF. The CDR3 region has the DNA TGCAGTGCTGGGAGTGTGGGCGCAGATACGCAGTATTTT.

The V and J genes are TRBV7-6 and TRBJ2-4, with 7 positions matching TRBD2. The DNA end is more similar to TRBJ2-7, so the J call may be wrong. The V gene's germline CDR1 is SGHVS and CDR2 FNYEAQ. The CDR3 runs 14 residues. For the CDR3, the DNA is TGTGCCAGCAGCTTAGACGGGGGAGGGAACGAGCAGTACTTC. It is translated as CASSLDGGGNEQYF.

The chain links TRBV20-1 to TRBJ2-5; D is unclear. The germline V gene has CDR1 DFQATT and CDR2 SNEGSKA (reference sequence). This CDR3 has 15 amino acids. V was pared by 5 bases and J by 11 bases, with 27 bases between. CDR3 sequence (DNA): TGCAGTGCTCTCAGACAAGGCGGACGCCCCGGTGAGCAGTACTTC. The encoded protein is CSALRQGGRPGEQYF.

This clonotype was observed a few times. The V call is TRBV6-6, the J call TRBJ1-5; D unresolved. V shed 7 bases and J shed 7 bases, with 17 bases lying between them. The CDR3 length is 14 residues. CDR1 is MNHNY, CDR2 SVGAGI, per germline (reference sequence). CDR3 in DNA: TGTGCCAGCAACCATGGGTCCCATGAGCAGCCCCAGCATTTT. It yields the protein CASNHGSHEQPQHF.

The V gene is TRBV7-9, the J gene TRBJ2-2; D tentatively fits TRBD1 or TRBD2 (6 bases each). This CDR3 has 17 residues. Trimming removed 0 bases from V and 7 bases from J, with 18 bases in between. Germline V gene sequence: CDR1 SEHNR, CDR2 FQNEAQ (reference sequence). The CDR3 DNA is TGTGCCAGCAGCTTAGCTGGGGGGACAACCCCCGACGGGGAGCTGTTTTTT. It specifies CASSLAGGTTPDGELFF.

This clonotype was counted only a few times. This chain links TRBV6-5 with TRBJ2-3, with TRBD1 matching over 11 bases. From germline, CDR1 is MNHEY and CDR2 SVGAGI. CDR3 size: 15 residues. V shed 8 bases, J shed 3 bases, and the junction held 7 bases outside the gene matches. DNA of the CDR3: TGTGCCAGCGGACAGGGGGCTTCACGAACAGATACGCAGTATTTT. This gives the protein CASGQGASRTDTQYF.

This clonotype was picked up a small number of times. The V and J genes are TRBV10-3 and TRBJ2-3, with TRBD2 matching 10 bases. Looked up from germline, CDR1 is ENHRY and CDR2 is SYGVKD. The CDR3 extends over 14 amino acids. Trimming at V came to 7 bases and at J to 5 bases, leaving 6 bases not matched to a gene. The CDR3 bases are TGTGCCATCACAGCGGGGGGGCCAGTAGATACGCAGTATTTT. It codes for CAITAGGPVDTQYF.

This chain uses TRBV7-9 with TRBJ2-3; possibly TRBD1 for D (5 bases). Trimming left V 5 bases short and J 2 bases short, with 14 bases between. This CDR3 comprises 15 residues. Germline V lookup: CDR1 SEHNR, CDR2 FQNEAQ (reference sequence). The CDR3 reads CASSPWAGLTDTQYF. The CDR3 DNA is TGTGCCAGCAGCCCCTGGGCAGGGCTCACAGATACGCAGTATTTT.

The gene calls are TRBV19 and TRBJ1-2, with no clear D. V was clipped by 5 bases and J by 3 bases, with 10 bases between them. Looked up from germline, CDR1 is LNHDA and CDR2 is SQIVND (reference sequence). This CDR3 spans 13 amino acids. In nucleotides, the CDR3 is TGTGCCAGTAGTGACTCGCCCCACTATGGCTACACCTTC. This encodes CASSDSPHYGYTF.

V usage is TRBV9 and J usage is TRBJ2-2, with D maybe TRBD1 (6 bases). Trimming took 2 bases from V and 7 from J, leaving 15 bases between them. The CDR3 length is 15 residues. Germline values: CDR1 SGDLS, CDR2 YYNGEE. The CDR3 DNA reads TGTGCCAGCAGCGTCGGGACACCGAAAAGCGGGGAGCTGTTTTTT. Encoded protein: CASSVGTPKSGELFF.

This clonotype was counted many times. The V gene is TRBV20-1, the J gene TRBJ2-3, with 12 bases fitting TRBD2. The CDR3 length is 14 residues. Trimming at V came to 2 bases and at J to 3 bases, leaving 0 bases not matched to a gene. Germline-derived CDR1 and CDR2 are DFQATT and SNEGSKA (reference sequence). In nucleotides, the CDR3 is TGCAGTGCTAGAACTAGCGGGGGGACAGATACGCAGTATTTT. It encodes CSARTSGGTDTQYF.

This clonotype was observed a handful of times. The J gene is TRBJ1-6, the V gene TRBV20-1; the D is unclear. Per the germline V gene, CDR1 is DFQATT and CDR2 is SNEGSKA (reference sequence). Trimming stripped 4 bases from V and 0 bases from J, with 7 bases between. The CDR3 has 14 amino acids. CDR3 residues: CSAMTSSYNSPLHF. Written as DNA, the CDR3 is TGCAGTGCTATGACGAGCTCCTATAATTCACCCCTCCACTTT.

This clonotype has a handful of counts. The chain couples TRBV27 to TRBJ1-2; a weak D match, TRBD1 (5 bases). Germline CDR1 is MNHEY and CDR2 is SMNVEV (reference sequence). The CDR3 is 13 amino acids. V lost 6 bases and J 6 bases, leaving 14 bases between the germline ends. CDR3 in DNA: TGTGCCAGCAGGAATCTGAGAGGGGATGGCTACACCTTC. Protein sequence: CASRNLRGDGYTF.

This clonotype has at least ten counts. The genes are TRBV7-9 and TRBJ2-7, with a tentative D call TRBD1 (6 bases). The length of the CDR3 is 14 residues. Germline V gene data show CDR1 as SEHNR and CDR2 as FQNEAQ (reference sequence). Trimming took off 1 base at V and 2 bases at J, with 9 bases between the two ends. CDR3 residues: CASSLGPGAYEQYF. The DNA of the CDR3 is TGTGCCAGCAGCTTAGGTCCAGGGGCCTACGAGCAGTACTTC.

In its sample, this clonotype was seen a few times. The J gene is TRBJ1-2, the V gene TRBV5-6, with D unresolved. The CDR3 totals 13 residues. Between the trimmed V and J ends, which lost 6 bases and 8 bases, there was a span of 17 bases. The germline V gene encodes CDR1 SGHDT and CDR2 YYEEEE. The CDR3 region has the DNA TGTGCCAGCAACGACGACGGTGACTGGGGCTACACCTTC. This codes for CASNDDGDWGYTF.

This clonotype was counted ten times or more. The chain is built from TRBV5-1 and TRBJ1-5; D gene uncertain. The CDR3 spans 14 residues. V was shortened by 4 bases and J by 1 base, with 9 bases between the two germline ends. In germline, CDR1 is SGHRS, CDR2 YFSETQ. CDR3 in amino acids: CASSTDGSNQPQHF. The DNA of the CDR3 is TGCGCCAGCAGCACGGACGGAAGCAATCAGCCCCAGCATTTT.

V is TRBV28 and J is TRBJ2-5; weak D call: TRBD1 (5 bases). Germline CDR1 and CDR2: MDHEN and SYDVKM. The CDR3 is 16 residues long. Trimming took 2 bases from V and 4 from J, leaving 17 bases between them. DNA of the CDR3: TGTGCCAGCAGTTTAGTTCCCAGGGCGAGAGGAGAGACCCAGTACTTC. Encoded protein: CASSLVPRARGETQYF. Based on the CDR3 plus reference TRBV28 and TRBJ2-5, the full variable domain is DVKVTQSSRYLVKRTGEKVFLECVQDMDHENMFWYRQDPGLGLRLIYFSYDVKMKEKGDIPEGYSVSREKKERFSLILESASTNQTSMYLCASSLVPRARGETQYFGPGTRLLVL.

This chain connects TRBV6-1 to TRBJ1-5; D gene unclear. The CDR3 has 16 amino acids. Germline CDR1 is MNHNS and CDR2 is SASEGT. Trimming took off 6 bases at V and 3 bases at J, with 18 bases between the two ends. This CDR3 reads CASRQKTTGDNQPQHF. The CDR3 DNA sequence: TGTGCCAGCAGGCAAAAAACAACCGGGGACAATCAGCCCCAGCATTTT.

V is TRBV4-2 and J is TRBJ1-1; D not certain. Germline lookup yields CDR1 LGHNA and CDR2 YNFKEQ. The CDR3 extends over 16 amino acids. Trimming removed 1 base at V and 0 bases at J, with 12 bases between. The CDR3 loop is CASSQGRSAMNTEAFF. CDR3 coding DNA: TGTGCCAGCAGCCAAGGGCGGTCAGCTATGAACACTGAAGCTTTCTTT.